This TCR beta chain is from a study of T cell responses to AZD1222 COVID-19 vaccine (TCRdb year 2021). Notes on the research overall: TCR sequencing was performed for 230 to 250 trial participants, of whom about 200 were given two doses of AZD1222 and approximately 25 were given two doses of MenACWY control vaccine. Enrollment into the trials was organized by age into subgroups of 18-55, 56-69 and 70-plus years, and those subgroups contained roughly 150, 30 and 60 TCR-sequenced participants, respectively. Summary of the overall study and its limitations: The 56-69-year group was small, and its depth increase did not reach significance, likely because of low power. Vaccine-associated CD4 TCRs spanned the whole spike protein, with dominant responses in regions 160-218 and 743-854. Only a handful of AZD1222 recipients were SARS-CoV-2 seropositive at baseline, limiting conclusions about previously exposed vaccinees. Epitopes outside the regions mutated in the B.1.351 and B.1.1.7 variants were reportedly recognized by nearly half of the unique spike-specific TCRs. Because no day 14 peak-response samples were available, the repertoires could be characterized only after the peak T cell response. Spike-specific TCR breadth and depth rose significantly after two AZD1222 doses compared with day 0 and with MenACWY recipients. Participants were mostly white British, with more females than males. The authors suggested clonal diversity may have been underestimated.

CDR1 SGHRS and CDR2 YFSETQ were looked up in the germline V gene. The CDR3 runs 13 amino acids, cysteine and phenylalanine included. The retained sequence is limited to the CDR3, 39 bases, with the frame set at the first base. V is trimmed back by 5 bases and J by 10 bases, and the junction contains 10 bases that no gene match accounts for. The intended sense of this specimen's time point label: about 28 days (+/-7) after the second vaccine dose. AZD1222 recipients with second doses at about 4 weeks or about 12 weeks were pooled, because spike-specific TCR depth and breadth did not differ between schedules. The vaccinee samples were drawn from two UK trials, COV001 and COV002, one of which was a single-blind randomized controlled phase 2/3 trial testing AZD1222 (ChAdOx1 nCoV-19) in healthy adults. For TCRbeta chain sequencing, PBMC samples from trial participants were taken at day 0 and at day 28 after the second dose.

As regards this clone: Its antigen is unknown. No per-base quality is available; no much larger clone lies one base away.

The CDR3 regions of human TCRbeta chains were subjected to immunosequencing. For the original study's pipeline: Repertoire TCRs were checked for matches against a reference library of SARS-CoV-2-specific TCRs that had been generated using the MIRA antigen-specificity platform. Breadth was defined as the fraction of unique TCRs that were SARS-CoV-2-associated, and depth was defined as the fraction of total T cells that were SARS-CoV-2-associated. Using the MIRA data, each spike-specific TCR was assigned both to the spike region to which the TCR was reactive and to a CD4 or CD8 class. Log10-transformed breadth and depth values were compared by one-way ANOVA with Sidak's multiple comparisons tests. The clones in this table, taken by TCRdb from immuneACCESS, are in-frame only. Not every clone is retained; where verified, under half of the shortfall comes from an unresolved V gene, and the cause of the rest is unknown. V and J calls plus clone size are reproduced from that table; the DNA served to infer D and trimming. The sample table shows 150,000 to 200,000 clones, and around 88% are seen once. Approximately 10% of the sample is in the top ten clones.

The TCR was taken from an adult who received the AZD1222 COVID-19 vaccine. The chain was built from TRBV5-1 and TRBJ2-3; TRBD2 lines up with 7 middle nucleotides. The source material was peripheral blood, sampled 28 days after the second AZD1222 dose. At the DNA level, the sequence is TGCGCCAGCAGACCTGGACTAGTCAATGCGCAGTATTTT. Its translation reads: CASRPGLVNAQYF.